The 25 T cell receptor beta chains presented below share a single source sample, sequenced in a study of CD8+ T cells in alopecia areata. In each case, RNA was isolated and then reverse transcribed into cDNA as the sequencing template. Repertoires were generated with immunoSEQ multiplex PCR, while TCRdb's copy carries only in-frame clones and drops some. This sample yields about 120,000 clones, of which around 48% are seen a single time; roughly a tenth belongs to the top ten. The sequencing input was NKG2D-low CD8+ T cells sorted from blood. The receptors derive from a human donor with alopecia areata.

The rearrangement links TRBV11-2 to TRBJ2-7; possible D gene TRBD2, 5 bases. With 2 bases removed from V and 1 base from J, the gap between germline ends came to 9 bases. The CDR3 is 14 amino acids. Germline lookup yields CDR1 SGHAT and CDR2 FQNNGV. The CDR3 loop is CASSLIRESYEQYF. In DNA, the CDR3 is TGTGCCAGCAGCTTAATCCGGGAATCCTACGAGCAGTACTTC.

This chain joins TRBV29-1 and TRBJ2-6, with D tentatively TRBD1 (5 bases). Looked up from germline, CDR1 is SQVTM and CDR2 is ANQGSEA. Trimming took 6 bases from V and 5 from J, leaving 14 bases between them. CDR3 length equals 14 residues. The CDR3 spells CSVGDRGRANVLTF. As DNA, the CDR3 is TGCAGCGTAGGCGATAGGGGCCGGGCCAACGTCCTGACTTTC.

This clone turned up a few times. CDR3 sequence: CASSFDGNTEAFF. The CDR3 coding sequence is TGTGCCAGCAGTTTCGACGGGAACACTGAAGCTTTCTTT. The V gene is TRBV28, the J gene TRBJ1-1; D gene unclear. The V and J ends lost 3 bases and 1 base respectively, with 6 bases between them. Per germline, CDR1 MDHEN and CDR2 SYDVKM. The CDR3 is 13 amino acids.

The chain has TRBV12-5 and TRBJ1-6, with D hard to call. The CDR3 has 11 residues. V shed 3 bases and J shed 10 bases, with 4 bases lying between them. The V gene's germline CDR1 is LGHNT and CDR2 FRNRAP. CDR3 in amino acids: CASGFSSPLHF. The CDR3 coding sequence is TGTGCTAGTGGTTTCAGCTCACCCCTCCACTTT.

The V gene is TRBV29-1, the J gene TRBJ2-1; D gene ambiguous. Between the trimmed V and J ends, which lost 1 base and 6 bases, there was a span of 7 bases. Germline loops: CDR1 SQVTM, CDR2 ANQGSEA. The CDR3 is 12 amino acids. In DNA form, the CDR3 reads TGCAGCGTTGAAGTTGACTCCAATGAGCAGTTCTTC. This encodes CSVEVDSNEQFF.

CDR3 amino acids: CASSPHPGDGQFF. CDR3 bases: TGTGCCAGCAGTCCACACCCCGGAGACGGGCAGTTCTTC. The chain combines TRBV27 with TRBJ2-1; D gene unclear. This CDR3 is built from 13 residues. Germline lookup yields CDR1 MNHEY and CDR2 SMNVEV (reference sequence). The ends were cut back, 5 bases at V and 12 bases at J, with 17 bases in the middle.

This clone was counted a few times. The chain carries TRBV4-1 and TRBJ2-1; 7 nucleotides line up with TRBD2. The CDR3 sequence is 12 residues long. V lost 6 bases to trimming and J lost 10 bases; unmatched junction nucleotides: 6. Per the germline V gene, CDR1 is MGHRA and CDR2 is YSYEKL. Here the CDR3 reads CASSSSGVEQFF. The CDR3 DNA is TGCGCCAGCAGTTCCAGCGGGGTGGAGCAGTTCTTC.

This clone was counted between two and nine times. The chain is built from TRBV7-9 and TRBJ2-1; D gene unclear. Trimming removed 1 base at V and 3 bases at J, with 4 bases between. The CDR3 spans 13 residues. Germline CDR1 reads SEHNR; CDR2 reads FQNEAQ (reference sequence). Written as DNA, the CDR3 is TGTGCCAGCAGCTTAGTTGACTACAATGAGCAGTTCTTC. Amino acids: CASSLVDYNEQFF. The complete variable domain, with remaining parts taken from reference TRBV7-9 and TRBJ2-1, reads DTGVSQNPRHKITKRGQNVTFRCDPISEHNRLYWYRQTLGQGPEFLTYFQNEAQLEKSRLLSDRFSAERPKGSFSTLEIQRTEQGDSAMYLCASSLVDYNEQFFGPGTRLTVL.

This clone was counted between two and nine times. CDR3 bases: TGCAGCGGCATGATTGGGGGGCAGTACAATGAGCAGTTCTTC. This sequence encodes CSGMIGGQYNEQFF. The rearrangement uses TRBV29-1 and TRBJ2-1; D possibly matches TRBD1 or TRBD2 (6 bases each). Germline values: CDR1 SQVTM, CDR2 ANQGSEA. V lost 7 bases, J lost 4 bases, and 17 bases lay in between. This CDR3 is 14 amino acids long.

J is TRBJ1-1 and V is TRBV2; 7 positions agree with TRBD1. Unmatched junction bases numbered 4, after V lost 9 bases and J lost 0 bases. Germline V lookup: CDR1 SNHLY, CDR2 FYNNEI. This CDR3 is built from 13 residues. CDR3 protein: CARQDRLNTEAFF. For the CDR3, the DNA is TGTGCCAGGCAGGACAGGTTGAACACTGAAGCTTTCTTT.

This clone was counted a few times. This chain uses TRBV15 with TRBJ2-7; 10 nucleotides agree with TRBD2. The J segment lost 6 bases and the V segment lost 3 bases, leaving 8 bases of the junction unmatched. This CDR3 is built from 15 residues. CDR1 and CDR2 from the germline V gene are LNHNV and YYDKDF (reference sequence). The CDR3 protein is CATSSALAGVSEQYF. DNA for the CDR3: TGTGCCACCAGCAGCGCGCTAGCGGGAGTTTCCGAGCAGTACTTC.

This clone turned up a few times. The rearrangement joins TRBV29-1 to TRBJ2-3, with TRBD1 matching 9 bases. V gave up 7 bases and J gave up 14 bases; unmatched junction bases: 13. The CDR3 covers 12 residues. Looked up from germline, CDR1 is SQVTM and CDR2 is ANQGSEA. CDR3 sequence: CSALTGGEGRYF. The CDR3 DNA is TGCAGCGCATTGACAGGGGGAGAGGGGAGGTATTTT.

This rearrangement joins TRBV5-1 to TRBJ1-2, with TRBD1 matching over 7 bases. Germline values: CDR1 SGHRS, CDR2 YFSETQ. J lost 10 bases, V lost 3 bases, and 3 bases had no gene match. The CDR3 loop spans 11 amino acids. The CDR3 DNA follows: TGCGCCAGCAGCTACGGGACAGACTACACCTTC. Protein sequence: CASSYGTDYTF.

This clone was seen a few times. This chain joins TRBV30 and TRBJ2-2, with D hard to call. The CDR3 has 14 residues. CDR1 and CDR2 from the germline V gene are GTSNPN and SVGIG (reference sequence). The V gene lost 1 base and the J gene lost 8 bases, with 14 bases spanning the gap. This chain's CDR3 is CAWSAGEETGELFF. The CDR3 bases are TGTGCCTGGAGTGCTGGAGAGGAGACGGGGGAGCTGTTTTTT.

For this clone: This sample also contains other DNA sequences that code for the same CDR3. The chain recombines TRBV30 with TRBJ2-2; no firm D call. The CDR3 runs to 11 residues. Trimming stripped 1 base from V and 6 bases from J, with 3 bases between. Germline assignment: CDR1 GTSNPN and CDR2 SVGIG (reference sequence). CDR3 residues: CAWSAPGELFF. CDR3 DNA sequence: TGTGCCTGGAGTGCCCCCGGGGAGCTGTTTTTT.

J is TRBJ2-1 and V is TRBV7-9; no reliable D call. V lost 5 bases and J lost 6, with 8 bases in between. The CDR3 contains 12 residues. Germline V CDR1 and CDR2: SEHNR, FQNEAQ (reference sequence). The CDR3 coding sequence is TGTGCCAGCAGCCCCTTTGGCAATGAGCAGTTCTTC. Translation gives CASSPFGNEQFF. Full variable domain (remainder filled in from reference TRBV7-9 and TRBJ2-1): DTGVSQNPRHKITKRGQNVTFRCDPISEHNRLYWYRQTLGQGPEFLTYFQNEAQLEKSRLLSDRFSAERPKGSFSTLEIQRTEQGDSAMYLCASSPFGNEQFFGPGTRLTVL.

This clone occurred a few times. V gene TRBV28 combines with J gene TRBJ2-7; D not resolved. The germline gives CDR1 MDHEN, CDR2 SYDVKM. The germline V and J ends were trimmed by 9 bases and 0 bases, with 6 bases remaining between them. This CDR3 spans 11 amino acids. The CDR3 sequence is CASFDSYEQYF. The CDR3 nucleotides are TGTGCCAGTTTTGACTCCTACGAGCAGTACTTC.

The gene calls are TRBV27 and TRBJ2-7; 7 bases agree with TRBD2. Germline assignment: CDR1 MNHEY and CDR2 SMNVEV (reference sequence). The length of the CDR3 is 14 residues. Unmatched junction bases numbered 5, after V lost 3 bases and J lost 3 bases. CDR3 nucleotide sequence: TGTGCCAGCAGTTTTGCCGGGAGGAACTACGAGCAGTACTTC. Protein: CASSFAGRNYEQYF.

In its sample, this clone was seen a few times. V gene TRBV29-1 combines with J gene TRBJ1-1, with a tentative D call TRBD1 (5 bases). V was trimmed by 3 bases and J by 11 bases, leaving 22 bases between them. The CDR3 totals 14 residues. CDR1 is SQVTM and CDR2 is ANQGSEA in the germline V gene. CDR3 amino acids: CSVEDPGTNLVAFF. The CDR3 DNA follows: TGCAGCGTTGAGGACCCCGGGACGAACCTTGTGGCTTTCTTT.

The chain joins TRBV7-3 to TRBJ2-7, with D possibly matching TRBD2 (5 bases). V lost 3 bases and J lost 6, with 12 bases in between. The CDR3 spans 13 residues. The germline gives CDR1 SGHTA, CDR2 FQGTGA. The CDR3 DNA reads TGTGCCAGCAGCTTGTTATCGGCGGGCGAGCAGTACTTC. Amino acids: CASSLLSAGEQYF.

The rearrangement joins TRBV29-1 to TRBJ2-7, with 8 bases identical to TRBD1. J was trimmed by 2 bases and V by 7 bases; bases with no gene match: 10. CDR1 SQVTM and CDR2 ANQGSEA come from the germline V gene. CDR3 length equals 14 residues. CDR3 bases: TGCAGCGCACTAACCGGGACAGGAACCTACGAGCAGTACTTC. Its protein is CSALTGTGTYEQYF.

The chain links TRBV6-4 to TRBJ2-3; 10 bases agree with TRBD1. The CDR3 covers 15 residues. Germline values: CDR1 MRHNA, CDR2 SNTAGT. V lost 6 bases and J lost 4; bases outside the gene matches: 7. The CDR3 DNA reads TGTGCCAGCAGAGCCGGGACAGGGGACGCAGATACGCAGTATTTT. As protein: CASRAGTGDADTQYF.

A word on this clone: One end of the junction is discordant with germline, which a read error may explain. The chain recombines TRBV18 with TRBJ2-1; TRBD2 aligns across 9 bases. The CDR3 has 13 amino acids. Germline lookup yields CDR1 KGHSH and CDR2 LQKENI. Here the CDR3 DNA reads TGTGCCAGCTCACCAAAACCTACAGGACTAGCGATCTTC. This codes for CASSPKPTGLAIF.

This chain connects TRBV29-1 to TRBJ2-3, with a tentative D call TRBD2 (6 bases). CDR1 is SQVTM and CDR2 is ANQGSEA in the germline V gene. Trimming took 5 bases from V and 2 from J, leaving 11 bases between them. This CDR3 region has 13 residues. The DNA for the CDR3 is TGCAGCGTTCCGGGAGTGTCCACAGATACGCAGTATTTT. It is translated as CSVPGVSTDTQYF.

This chain's CDR3 is CSVPQDRGYTF. DNA for the CDR3: TGCAGCGTCCCTCAGGACAGAGGCTACACCTTC. The chain is built from TRBV29-1 and TRBJ1-2; possibly TRBD1 for D (6 bases). Germline CDR1 and CDR2: SQVTM and ANQGSEA. Trimming cost V 6 bases and J 8 bases, with 13 bases left between them. The CDR3 consists of 11 residues. Drawing the rest from reference TRBV29-1 and TRBJ1-2, the complete variable domain is SAVISQKPSRDICQRGTSLTIQCQVDSQVTMMFWYRQQPGQSLTLIATANQGSEATYESGFVIDKFPISRPNLTFSTLTVSNMSPEDSSIYLCSVPQDRGYTFGSGTRLTVV.